This T cell receptor beta chain was retrieved from a study of identical twins. This clonotype was detected many times. Using its own MiXCR run on the 5' RACE reads, TCRdb lists one record per CDR3 protein. The sample yields some 660,000 distinct CDR3 sequences, over 8.5% seen once. These data were also filed under a second study, of yellow fever vaccine responses in identical twins.

Source material: PBMCs. This TCR derives from a woman between 18 and 30 years old in good health.

CDR3 residues: CASRGGFYEQYF. CDR3 in DNA: TGTGCCAGCAGGGGCGGCTTCTACGAGCAGTACTTC. The rearrangement uses TRBV7-8 and TRBJ2-7; D is unresolved. The CDR3 length is 12 residues. Trimming removed 6 bases at V and 3 bases at J, with 9 bases between. The germline CDR1 and CDR2 sequences are SGHVS and FQNEAQ.